Listed here are 12 T cell receptor beta chains from one sample, sequenced in a study of monozygotic twins with inflammatory bowel disease. From its re-call of the 5' RACE reads, TCRdb lists each CDR3 protein once, without DNA. The sample shows 200,000 to 250,000 distinct CDR3 sequences, and more than 7.5% sits with its ten largest clones. The sample consisted of blood. These TCRs come from a human donor with ulcerative colitis or Crohn's disease, or a healthy co-twin of an affected twin (not recorded which).

J is TRBJ2-7 and V is TRBV11-2; TCRdb proposes TRBD1, but this gene call is untestable without DNA. Germline lookup yields CDR1 SGHAT and CDR2 FQNNGV. The CDR3 is 14 residues long. CDR3 region: CASSLETGAYEQYF.

The V and J genes are TRBV4-3 and TRBJ2-3; TCRdb returns TRBD1, unconfirmable since there is no DNA. The germline gives CDR1 LGHNA, CDR2 YSLEER. The CDR3 is 17 residues long. This chain's CDR3 is CASSQTWGQGVTDTQYF.

The genes are TRBV25-1 and TRBJ2-2; the TCRdb call, TRBD1, lacks DNA for checking. Germline V gives CDR1 MGHDK, CDR2 SYGVNS. This CDR3 contains 15 residues. The CDR3 reads CASSEDRGLVGELFF.

The V and J genes are TRBV30 and TRBJ2-7. CDR1 and CDR2 (germline): GTSNPN, SVGIG (reference sequence). CDR3 size: 11 residues. CDR3 region: CAWSVRNEQYF.

V and J are TRBV10-3 and TRBJ2-1. The germline gives CDR1 ENHRY, CDR2 SYGVKD. The CDR3 extends over 13 amino acids. This CDR3 is CAIIDISNNEQFF.

The chain is built from TRBV7-2 and TRBJ2-1; checking the TCRdb D call of TRBD2 is not possible without DNA. The CDR3 contains 15 residues. Germline CDR1 is SGHTA and CDR2 is FQGNSA. This CDR3 is CASSLTSGRLEGQFF. Together with reference TRBV7-2 and TRBJ2-1, the CDR3 gives the full variable domain: GAGVSQSPSNKVTEKGKDVELRCDPISGHTALYWYRQSLGQGLEFLIYFQGNSAPDKSGLPSDRFSAERTGGSVSTLTIQRTQQEDSAVYLCASSLTSGRLEGQFFGPGTRLTVL.

The chain uses TRBV20-1 and TRBJ2-1; TCRdb reports TRBD1, a call that lacks DNA to check it against. Germline loops: CDR1 DFQATT, CDR2 SNEGSKA (reference sequence). The length of the CDR3 is 13 residues. Here the CDR3 reads CSASRGERDEQFF.

The chain links TRBV5-1 to TRBJ1-1; TCRdb's D call, TRBD1, is unchecked because there is no DNA. Germline V gene data show CDR1 as SGHRS and CDR2 as YFSETQ. The CDR3 length is 14 residues. CDR3 protein: CASSLNQGRTEAFF.

The chain uses TRBV5-1 and TRBJ1-2; TCRdb returns TRBD1, unconfirmable since there is no DNA. The V gene's germline CDR1 is SGHRS and CDR2 YFSETQ. The CDR3 extends over 11 amino acids. Here the CDR3 reads CASTSGVGYTF.

V is TRBV5-1 and J is TRBJ2-3. Germline assignment: CDR1 SGHRS and CDR2 YFSETQ. This CDR3 has 15 residues. The CDR3 loop reads CASSATELSTDTQYF.

The chain links TRBV27 to TRBJ1-2. This CDR3 has 15 residues. Germline values: CDR1 MNHEY, CDR2 SMNVEV (reference sequence). This CDR3 reads CASSWTASSNYGYTF.

The chain has TRBV7-3 and TRBJ1-1. The CDR3 length is 12 residues. Germline-derived CDR1 and CDR2 are SGHTA and FQGTGA. CDR3 residues: CASSSYKGNAFF.